This TCR beta chain was captured in a study of shared clonotypes between healthy human individuals. Across the whole study: In total, the donors were a couple of women and a few men aged 18 to 49.

In the naive CD8 group, cells lacked CD45RO and were positively selected for CCR7, so terminally differentiated effector memory CD45RA+ cells were left out. Comment on this clone: Its antigen is not known.

Generated by immunoSEQ multiplex PCR, the TCRdb table keeps only in-frame clones and is missing some. The table lists millions of clones, roughly 91% of them singletons. This CDR3 has 16 amino acids. Per germline, CDR1 MNHEY and CDR2 SMNVEV (reference sequence). The germline V and J ends were trimmed by 5 bases and 0 bases, with 14 bases remaining between them. Regarding the study as a whole: Clonotype sharing among donors likely depends on sequencing depth.

The J gene is TRBJ1-3, the V gene TRBV27; D is ambiguous. The material sequenced was naive CD8+ T cells from PBMCs. This clonotype originated in a man between 18 and 35 years old in good health. Some clones in this sample may be carry-over from other donors' samples. DNA for the CDR3: TGTGCCAGCAGTGGCCGGACTCCCAGCTCTGGAAACACCATATATTTT. It encodes CASSGRTPSSGNTIYF.